This T cell receptor beta chain was obtained from a study of blood T cell repertoires in COVID-19. Study background: In each case, the material was cDNA or gDNA derived from T cells, B-cell-depleted T cells, or PBMCs.

For this clone: At one end, the junction sequence differs from germline, possibly due to a read error.

Profiling relied on immunoSEQ multiplex PCR, and the TCRdb table lists in-frame clones only, not all of them. Among approximately 670,000 clones listed, 90% were seen once. Sequenced material: peripheral blood. The clonotype was recovered from a woman younger than 35 with acute or convalescent COVID-19.

In nucleotides, the CDR3 is TGTGCCAGCAGTGAACTGGACAAGCCCCTGGCTAACCCTTCCGACTTC. Protein sequence: CASSELDKPLANPSDF. The chain has TRBV2 and TRBJ2-7; D is perhaps TRBD1 (5 bases). The CDR3 consists of 16 residues. Germline loops: CDR1 SNHLY, CDR2 FYNNEI.